This entry concerns a single TCR beta chain. This sample was included in a study of shared clonotypes between healthy human individuals. About the research overall: There were three CD4 naive, three CD4 memory, two CD8 naive and one CD8 memory plates per donor.

The germline CDR1 and CDR2 sequences are MDHEN and SYDVKM. V was pared by 5 bases and J by 2 bases, with 15 bases between. There are 15 residues in the CDR3. The authors ran the assay at deep level. This table comes from immunoSEQ multiplex PCR, and its TCRdb copy is limited to in-frame clones, with some not included. The repertoire holds approximately 2.5 million clones, over 85% seen once, with about 0.39% in the top ten. Sequencing used naive CD4+ T cells from PBMCs. Subset described: CD45RA+ positively selected. The rearrangement joins TRBV28 to TRBJ1-1; tentatively, D is TRBD1 (6 bases). This sequence was found in a man aged 18 to 30 in good health. Some clones in this sample may be carry-over from other donors' samples. The CDR3 reads CASSGQSQGNTEAFF. CDR3 in DNA: TGTGCCAGCAGTGGACAGTCTCAGGGTAACACTGAAGCTTTCTTT.